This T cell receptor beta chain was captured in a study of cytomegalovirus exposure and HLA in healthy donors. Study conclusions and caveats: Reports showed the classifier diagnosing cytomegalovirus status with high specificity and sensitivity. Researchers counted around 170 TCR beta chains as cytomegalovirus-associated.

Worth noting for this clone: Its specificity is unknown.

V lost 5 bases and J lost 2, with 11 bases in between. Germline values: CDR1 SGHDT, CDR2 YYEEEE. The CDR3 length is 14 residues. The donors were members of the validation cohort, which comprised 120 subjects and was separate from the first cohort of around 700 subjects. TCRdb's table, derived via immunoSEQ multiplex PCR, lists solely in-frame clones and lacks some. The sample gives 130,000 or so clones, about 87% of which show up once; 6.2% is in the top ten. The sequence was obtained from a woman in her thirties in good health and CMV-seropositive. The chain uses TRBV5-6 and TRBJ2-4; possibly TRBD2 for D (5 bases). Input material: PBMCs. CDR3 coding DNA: TGTGCCAGCAGTCTCGGAGGAACCAAAAACATTCAGTACTTC. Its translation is CASSLGGTKNIQYF.